This T cell receptor beta chain was documented in a study of memory CD4+ T cells and cytomegalovirus serostatus. Study at large: Healthy Belgian adult donors included roughly nine CMV-positive and 24 CMV-negative people.

On this clone itself: Its target is not known.

Findings of the study overall: CD4+ memory repertoires contained 67 of 164 reported CMV TCRbeta sequences.

The sort gate was single viable CD3+CD4+CD8-CD45RO+ cells for memory CD4+ T cells. After thawing, CD4+ T cells were positively selected. TCRdb's table, derived via immunoSEQ multiplex PCR, lists solely in-frame clones and lacks some. Of 84,000 or so clones listed, 65% to 85% are singletons. The sequencing input was memory CD4+ T cells from blood. This TCR was sampled from an adult in good health and CMV-seronegative.

The CDR3 sequence is CASIIRGDTEAFF. CDR3 in DNA: TGTGCCAGCATTATAAGGGGAGACACTGAAGCTTTCTTT. V is TRBV2 and J is TRBJ1-1; possibly TRBD1 for D (5 bases). Germline V CDR1 and CDR2: SNHLY, FYNNEI. The CDR3 covers 13 residues. Deletions cut 7 bases from V and 3 bases from J, with 12 bases between.